This T cell receptor beta chain was found in a study of Ad26.COV2.S vaccination and SARS-CoV-2 variants. Study information: This donor came from the COV1001 trial of Ad26.COV2.S.

Treatment specified: 19 received Ad26.COV2.S at low or high dose, single or two shots; about 5 received placebo; per-sample allocation not given. Sampling occurred on day 63 after the first vaccine or placebo injection. Assay: immunoSEQ multiplex PCR; the TCRdb copy retains only in-frame clones and omits some. The table lists about 480,000 clones, roughly 89% of them singletons, with roughly 13% in the top ten. Note on this clone: Antigen specificity is unknown.

Germline trimming cut 3 bases from V and 7 bases from J; bases unmatched to any gene: 6. The length of the CDR3 is 13 residues. From germline, CDR1 is MDHEN and CDR2 SYDVKM. Study-wide results and caveats: There was a possibility that the TCR breadth and depth analyses underestimated total T cell responses.

The source of this sequence is a person aged 18-65 years who received the Ad26.COV2.S COVID-19 vaccine or a placebo. The specimen was peripheral blood, collected in a trial of Ad26.COV2.S vaccine versus placebo. This chain joins TRBV28 and TRBJ2-7, with TRBD2 matching 7 bases. The CDR3, as DNA: TGTGCCAGCAGTTTCTCCGGACTAGGAGAGCAGTACTTC. It translates to CASSFSGLGEQYF.